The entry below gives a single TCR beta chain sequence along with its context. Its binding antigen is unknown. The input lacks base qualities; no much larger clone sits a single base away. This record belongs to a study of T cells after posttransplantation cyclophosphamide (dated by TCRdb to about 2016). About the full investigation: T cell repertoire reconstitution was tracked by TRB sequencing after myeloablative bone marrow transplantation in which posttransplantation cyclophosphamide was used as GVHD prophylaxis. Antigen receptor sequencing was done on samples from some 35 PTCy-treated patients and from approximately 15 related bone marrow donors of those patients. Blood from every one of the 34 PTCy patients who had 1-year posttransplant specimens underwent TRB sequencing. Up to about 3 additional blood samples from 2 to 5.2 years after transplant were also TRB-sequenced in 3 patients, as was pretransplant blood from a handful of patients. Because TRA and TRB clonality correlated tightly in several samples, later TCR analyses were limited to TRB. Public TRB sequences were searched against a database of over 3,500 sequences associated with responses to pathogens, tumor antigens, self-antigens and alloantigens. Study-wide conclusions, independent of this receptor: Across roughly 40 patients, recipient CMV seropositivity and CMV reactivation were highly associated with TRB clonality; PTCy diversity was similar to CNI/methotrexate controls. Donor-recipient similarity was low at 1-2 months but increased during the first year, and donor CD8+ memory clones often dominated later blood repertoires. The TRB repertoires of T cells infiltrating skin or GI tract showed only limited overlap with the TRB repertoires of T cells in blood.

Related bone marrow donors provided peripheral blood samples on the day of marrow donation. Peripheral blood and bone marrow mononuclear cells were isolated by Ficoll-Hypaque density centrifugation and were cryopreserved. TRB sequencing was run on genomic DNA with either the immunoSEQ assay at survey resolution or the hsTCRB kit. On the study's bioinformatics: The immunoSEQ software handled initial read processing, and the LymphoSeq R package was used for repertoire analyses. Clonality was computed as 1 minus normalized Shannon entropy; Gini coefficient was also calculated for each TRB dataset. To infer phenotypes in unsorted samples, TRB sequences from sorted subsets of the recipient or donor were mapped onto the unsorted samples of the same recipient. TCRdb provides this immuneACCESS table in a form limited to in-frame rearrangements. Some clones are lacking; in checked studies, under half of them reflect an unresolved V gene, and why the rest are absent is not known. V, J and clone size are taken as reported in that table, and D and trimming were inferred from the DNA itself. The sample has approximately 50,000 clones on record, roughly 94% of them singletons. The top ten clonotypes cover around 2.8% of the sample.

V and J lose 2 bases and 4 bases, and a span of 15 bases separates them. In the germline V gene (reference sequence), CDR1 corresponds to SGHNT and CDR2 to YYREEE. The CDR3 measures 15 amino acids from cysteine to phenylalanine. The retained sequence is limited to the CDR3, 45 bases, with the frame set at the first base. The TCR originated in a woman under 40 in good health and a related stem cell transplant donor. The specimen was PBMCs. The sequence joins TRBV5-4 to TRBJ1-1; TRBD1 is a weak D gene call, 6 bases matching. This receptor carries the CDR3 CASSLRYRVGTEAFF. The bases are TGTGCCAGCAGCTTACGGTACAGGGTGGGCACTGAAGCTTTCTTT.